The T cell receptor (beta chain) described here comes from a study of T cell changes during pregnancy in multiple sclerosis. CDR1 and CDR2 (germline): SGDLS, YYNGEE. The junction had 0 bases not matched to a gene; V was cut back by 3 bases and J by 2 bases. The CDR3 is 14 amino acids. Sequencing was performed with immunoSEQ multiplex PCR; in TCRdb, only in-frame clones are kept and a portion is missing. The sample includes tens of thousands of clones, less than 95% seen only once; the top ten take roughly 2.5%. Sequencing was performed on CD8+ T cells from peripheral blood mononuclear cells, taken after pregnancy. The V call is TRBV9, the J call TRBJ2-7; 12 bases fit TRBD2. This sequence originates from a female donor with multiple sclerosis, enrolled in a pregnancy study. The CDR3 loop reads CASSASGRAYEQYF. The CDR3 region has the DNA TGTGCCAGCAGCGCTAGCGGGAGGGCCTACGAGCAGTACTTC. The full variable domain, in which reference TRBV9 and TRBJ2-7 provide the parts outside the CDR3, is DSGVTQTPKHLITATGQRVTLRCSPRSGDLSVYWYQQSLDQGLQFLIQYYNGEERAKGNILERFSAQQFPDLHSELNLSSLELGDSALYFCASSASGRAYEQYFGPGTRLTVT.